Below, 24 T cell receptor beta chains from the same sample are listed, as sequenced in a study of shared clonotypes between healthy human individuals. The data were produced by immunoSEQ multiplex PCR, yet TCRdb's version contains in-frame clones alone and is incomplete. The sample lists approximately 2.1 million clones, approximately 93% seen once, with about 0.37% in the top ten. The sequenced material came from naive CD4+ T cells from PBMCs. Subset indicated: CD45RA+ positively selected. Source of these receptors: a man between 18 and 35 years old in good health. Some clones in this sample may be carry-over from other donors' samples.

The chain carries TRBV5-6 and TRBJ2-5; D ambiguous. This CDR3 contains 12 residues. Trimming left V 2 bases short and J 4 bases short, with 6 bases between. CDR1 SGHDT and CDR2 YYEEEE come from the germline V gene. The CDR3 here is CASSLSIETQYF. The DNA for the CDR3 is TGTGCCAGCAGCTTAAGTATAGAGACCCAGTACTTC.

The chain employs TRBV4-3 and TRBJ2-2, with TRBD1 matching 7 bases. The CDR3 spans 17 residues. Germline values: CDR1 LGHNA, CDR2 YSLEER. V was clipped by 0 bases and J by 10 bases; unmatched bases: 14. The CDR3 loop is CASSQDLGTASSEELFF. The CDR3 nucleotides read TGCGCCAGCAGCCAAGATCTCGGGACAGCAAGCTCTGAGGAGCTGTTTTTT.

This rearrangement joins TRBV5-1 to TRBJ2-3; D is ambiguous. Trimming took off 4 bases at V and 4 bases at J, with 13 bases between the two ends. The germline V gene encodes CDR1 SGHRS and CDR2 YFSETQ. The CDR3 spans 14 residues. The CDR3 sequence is CASSLMRSADTQYF. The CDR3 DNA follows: TGCGCCAGCAGCCTTATGCGGAGCGCAGATACGCAGTATTTT.

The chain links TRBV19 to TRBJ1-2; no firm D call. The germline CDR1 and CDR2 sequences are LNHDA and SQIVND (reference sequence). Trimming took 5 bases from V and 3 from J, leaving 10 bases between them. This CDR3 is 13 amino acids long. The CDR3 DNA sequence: TGTGCCAGTAGTCCTGACCGATACTATGGCTACACCTTC. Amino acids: CASSPDRYYGYTF.

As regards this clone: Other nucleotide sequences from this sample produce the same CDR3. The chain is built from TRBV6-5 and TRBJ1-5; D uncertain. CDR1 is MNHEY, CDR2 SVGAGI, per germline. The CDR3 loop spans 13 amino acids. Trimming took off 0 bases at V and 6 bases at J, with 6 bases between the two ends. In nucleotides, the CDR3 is TGTGCCAGCAGTTACTCTGAAGGTCAGCCCCAGCATTTT. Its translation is CASSYSEGQPQHF.

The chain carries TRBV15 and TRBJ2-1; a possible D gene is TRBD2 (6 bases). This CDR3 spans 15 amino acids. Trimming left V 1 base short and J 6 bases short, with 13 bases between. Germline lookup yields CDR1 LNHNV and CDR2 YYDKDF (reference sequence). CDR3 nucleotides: TGTGCCACCAGCAGAGGTGGAGGGCCTGGCAATGAGCAGTTCTTC. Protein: CATSRGGGPGNEQFF.

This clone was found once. The CDR3 DNA reads as TGTGCCAGCAGTTTACGTGAGGGTCAGCCCCAGCATTTT. Protein: CASSLREGQPQHF. The rearrangement links TRBV27 to TRBJ1-5, with D unresolved. The CDR3 consists of 13 residues. Germline values: CDR1 MNHEY, CDR2 SMNVEV (reference sequence). Trimming pared 2 bases from V and 6 bases from J, leaving 8 bases between.

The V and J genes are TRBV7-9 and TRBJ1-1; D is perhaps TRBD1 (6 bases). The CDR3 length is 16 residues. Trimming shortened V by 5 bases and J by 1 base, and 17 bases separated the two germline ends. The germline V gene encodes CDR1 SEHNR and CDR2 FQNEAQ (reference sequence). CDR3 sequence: CASSPRRGARNTEAFF. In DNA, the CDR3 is TGTGCCAGCAGCCCACGGCGGGGGGCAAGGAACACTGAAGCTTTCTTT.

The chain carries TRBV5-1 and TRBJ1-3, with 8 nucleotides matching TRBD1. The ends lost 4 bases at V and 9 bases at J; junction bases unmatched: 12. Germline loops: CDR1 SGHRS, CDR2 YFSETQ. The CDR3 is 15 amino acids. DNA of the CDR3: TGCGCCAGCAGCACGACAGGGGTCGTCCGTTCCACCATATATTTT. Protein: CASSTTGVVRSTIYF.

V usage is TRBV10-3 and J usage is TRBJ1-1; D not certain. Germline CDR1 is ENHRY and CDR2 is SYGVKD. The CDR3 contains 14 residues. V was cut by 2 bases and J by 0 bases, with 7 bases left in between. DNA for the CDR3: TGTGCCATCAGTGAGGCCCTCGTGAACACTGAAGCTTTCTTT. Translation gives CAISEALVNTEAFF.

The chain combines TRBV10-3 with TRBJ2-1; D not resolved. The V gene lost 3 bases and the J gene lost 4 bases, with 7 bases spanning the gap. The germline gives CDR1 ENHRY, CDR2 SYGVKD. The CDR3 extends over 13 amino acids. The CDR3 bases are TGTGCCATCAGTGACGGCAGTTACAATGAGCAGTTCTTC. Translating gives CAISDGSYNEQFF.

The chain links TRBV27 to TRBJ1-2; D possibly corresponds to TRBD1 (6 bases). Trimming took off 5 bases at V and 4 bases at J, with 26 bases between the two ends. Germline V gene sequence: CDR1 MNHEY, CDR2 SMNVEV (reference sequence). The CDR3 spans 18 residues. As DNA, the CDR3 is TGTGCCAGCAGTCGCAATCAACCCCATCTCAGGGGACTCTATGGCTACACCTTC. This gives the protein CASSRNQPHLRGLYGYTF.

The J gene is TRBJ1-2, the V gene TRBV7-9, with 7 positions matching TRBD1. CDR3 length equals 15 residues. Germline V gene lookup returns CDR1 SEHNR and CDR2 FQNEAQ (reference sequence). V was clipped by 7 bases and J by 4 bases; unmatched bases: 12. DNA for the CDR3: TGTGCCAGCAACCCTTTACAGGGGCGCTTCTATGGCTACACCTTC. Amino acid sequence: CASNPLQGRFYGYTF.

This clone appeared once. CDR3 nucleotides: TGCGCCAGCAGCTTCACTAGCTTGGAGCAGTTCTTC. It encodes CASSFTSLEQFF. This chain joins TRBV5-1 and TRBJ2-1; D may be TRBD2 (6 bases). CDR1 is SGHRS, CDR2 YFSETQ, per germline. Between the trimmed V and J ends, which lost 2 bases and 10 bases, there was a span of 10 bases. The CDR3 runs 12 residues.

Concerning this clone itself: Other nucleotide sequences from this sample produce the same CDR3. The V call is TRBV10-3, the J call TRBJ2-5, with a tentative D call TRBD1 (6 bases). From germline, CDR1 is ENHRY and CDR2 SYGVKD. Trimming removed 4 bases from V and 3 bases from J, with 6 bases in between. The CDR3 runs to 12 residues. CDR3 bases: TGTGCCATCAGTGGGACAGAAGAGACCCAGTACTTC. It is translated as CAISGTEETQYF.

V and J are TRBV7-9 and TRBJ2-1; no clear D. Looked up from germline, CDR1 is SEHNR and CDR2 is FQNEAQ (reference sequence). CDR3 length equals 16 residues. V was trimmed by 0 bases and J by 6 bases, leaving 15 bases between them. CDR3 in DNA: TGTGCCAGCAGCTTAGCTCTCAGTTCCACACTCAATGAGCAGTTCTTC. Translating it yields CASSLALSSTLNEQFF.

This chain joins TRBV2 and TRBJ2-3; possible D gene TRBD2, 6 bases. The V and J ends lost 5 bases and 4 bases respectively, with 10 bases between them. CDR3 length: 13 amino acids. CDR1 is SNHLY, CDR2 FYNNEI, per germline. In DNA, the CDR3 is TGTGCCAGCAGTAAGACTAGACCAGATACGCAGTATTTT. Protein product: CASSKTRPDTQYF. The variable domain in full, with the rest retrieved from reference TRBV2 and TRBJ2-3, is EPEVTQTPSHQVTQMGQEVILRCVPISNHLYFYWYRQILGQKVEFLVSFYNNEISEKSEIFDDQFSVERPDGSNFTLKIRSTKLEDSAMYFCASSKTRPDTQYFGPGTRLTVL.

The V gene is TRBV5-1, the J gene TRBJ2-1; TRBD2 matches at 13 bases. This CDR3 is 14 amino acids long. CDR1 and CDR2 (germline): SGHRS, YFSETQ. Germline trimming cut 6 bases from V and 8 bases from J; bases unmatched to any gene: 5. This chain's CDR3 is CASTGTSGIDEQFF. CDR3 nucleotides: TGCGCCAGCACCGGGACTAGCGGGATCGATGAGCAGTTCTTC.

The CDR3 bases are TGTGCCTGGATAATCTTAAGGAAGCCTTACGGCTACACCTTC. Amino acid sequence: CAWIILRKPYGYTF. The chain employs TRBV30 and TRBJ1-2; no definite D call. Trimming left V 4 bases short and J 8 bases short, with 20 bases between. CDR3 length: 14 amino acids. Germline V gene sequence: CDR1 GTSNPN, CDR2 SVGIG (reference sequence).

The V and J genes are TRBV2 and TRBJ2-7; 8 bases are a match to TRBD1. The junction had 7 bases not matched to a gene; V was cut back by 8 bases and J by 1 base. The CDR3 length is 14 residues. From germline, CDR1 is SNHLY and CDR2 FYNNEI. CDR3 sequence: CASLGGQASYEQYF. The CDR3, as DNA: TGTGCCAGCCTAGGGGGACAGGCGTCCTACGAGCAGTACTTC.

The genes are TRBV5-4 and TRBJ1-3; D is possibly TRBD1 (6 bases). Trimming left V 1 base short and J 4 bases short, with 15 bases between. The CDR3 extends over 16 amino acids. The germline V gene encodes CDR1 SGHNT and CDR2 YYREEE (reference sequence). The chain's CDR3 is CASSLSLSGAGNTIYF. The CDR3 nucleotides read TGTGCCAGCAGCTTGAGTCTTTCGGGGGCCGGAAACACCATATATTTT.

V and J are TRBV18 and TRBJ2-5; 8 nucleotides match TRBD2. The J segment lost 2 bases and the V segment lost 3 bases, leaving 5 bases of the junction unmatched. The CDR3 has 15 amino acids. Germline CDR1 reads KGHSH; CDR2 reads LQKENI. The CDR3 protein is CASSPTLAAQETQYF. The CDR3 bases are TGTGCCAGCTCACCGACACTAGCGGCACAAGAGACCCAGTACTTC.

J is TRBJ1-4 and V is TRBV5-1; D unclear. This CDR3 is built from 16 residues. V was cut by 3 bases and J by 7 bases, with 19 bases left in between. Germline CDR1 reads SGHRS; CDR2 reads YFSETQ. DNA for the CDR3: TGCGCCAGCAGCTCAACGGACGGCGACGTCGGTGAAAAACTGTTTTTT. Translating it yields CASSSTDGDVGEKLFF. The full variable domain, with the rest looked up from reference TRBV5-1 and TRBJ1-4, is KAGVTQTPRYLIKTRGQQVTLSCSPISGHRSVSWYQQTPGQGLQFLFEYFSETQRNKGNFPGRFSGRQFSNSRSEMNVSTLELGDSALYLCASSSTDGDVGEKLFFGSGTQLSVL.

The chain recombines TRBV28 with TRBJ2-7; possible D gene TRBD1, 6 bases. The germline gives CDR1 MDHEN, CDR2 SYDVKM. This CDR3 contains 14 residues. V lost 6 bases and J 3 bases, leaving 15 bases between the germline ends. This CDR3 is CASRFGRGIYEQYF. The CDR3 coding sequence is TGTGCCAGCAGATTTGGCAGGGGAATCTACGAGCAGTACTTC.